This T cell receptor (beta chain) was sequenced during a study of T cell changes during pregnancy in multiple sclerosis (dated by TCRdb to the late 2010s). Regarding the study in general: In women with multiple sclerosis, the researchers looked at how the T cell repertoire shifted as pregnancy progressed.

Per the germline V gene (reference sequence), GTSNPN is the CDR1 and SVGIG is the CDR2. The germline V end is reduced by 3 bases and the J end by 7 bases; junction bases left unmatched: 11. The CDR3 spans 14 residues, from the cysteine through the phenylalanine. The read is trimmed to its CDR3 DNA, 42 bases read in frame from base 1. Library method: the immunoSEQ multiplex PCR assay. This immuneACCESS table, as held by TCRdb, lists in-frame sequences with V and J called but not all clones. Of the missing ones, under half trace to an unresolved V gene in checked studies; the others have no known cause. The sample table holds approximately 100,000 clones, of which around 90% were seen once. The top ten clones comprise about 2% of the sample. Of note for this clone: What antigen it recognizes has not been identified. Per-nucleotide qualities are absent, and no much larger clonotype sits a single base away.

This receptor was taken from a female donor in good health, enrolled as a control in a pregnancy study. The sequencing used peripheral blood, collected after pregnancy. The chain couples TRBV30 to TRBJ1-2, and 7 junctional nucleotides match TRBD1. The DNA sequence is TGTGCCTGGAGGATCCGGGACAGAGAAGGTGGCTACACCTTC. The resulting protein is CAWRIRDREGGYTF.